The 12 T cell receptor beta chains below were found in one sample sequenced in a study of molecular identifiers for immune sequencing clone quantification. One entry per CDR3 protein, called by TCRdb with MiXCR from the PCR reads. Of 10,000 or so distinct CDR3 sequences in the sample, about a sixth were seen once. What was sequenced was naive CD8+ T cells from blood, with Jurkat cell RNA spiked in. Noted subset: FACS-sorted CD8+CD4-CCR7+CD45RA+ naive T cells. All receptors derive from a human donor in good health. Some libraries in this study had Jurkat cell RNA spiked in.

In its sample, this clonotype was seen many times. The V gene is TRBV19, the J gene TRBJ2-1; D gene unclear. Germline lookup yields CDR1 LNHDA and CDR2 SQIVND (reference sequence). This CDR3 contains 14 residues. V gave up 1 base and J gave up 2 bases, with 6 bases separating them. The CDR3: CASSIVRAYNEQFF. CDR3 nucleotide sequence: TGTGCCAGTAGTATAGTTAGGGCCTACAATGAGCAGTTCTTC. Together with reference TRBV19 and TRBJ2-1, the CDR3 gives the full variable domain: DGGITQSPKYLFRKEGQNVTLSCEQNLNHDAMYWYRQDPGQGLRLIYYSQIVNDFQKGDIAEGYSVSREKKESFPLTVTSAQKNPTAFYLCASSIVRAYNEQFFGPGTRLTVL.

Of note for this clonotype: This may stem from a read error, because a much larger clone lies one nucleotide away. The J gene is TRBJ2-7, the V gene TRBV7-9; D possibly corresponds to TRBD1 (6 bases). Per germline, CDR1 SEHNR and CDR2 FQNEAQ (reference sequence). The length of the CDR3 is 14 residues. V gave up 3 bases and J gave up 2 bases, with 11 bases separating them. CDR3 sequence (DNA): TGTGCCAGCAGCTTGGGGGCTAGGGCCTACGAGCAGTACTTC. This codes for CASSLGARAYEQYF.

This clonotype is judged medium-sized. In nucleotides, the CDR3 is TGTGCCAGCAGTTACTCGGGCAAAGATACGCAGTATTTT. Encoded protein: CASSYSGKDTQYF. The rearrangement links TRBV6-5 to TRBJ2-3; D remains ambiguous. V was clipped by 0 bases and J by 5 bases, with 6 bases between them. The CDR3 length is 13 residues. Germline V gives CDR1 MNHEY, CDR2 SVGAGI.

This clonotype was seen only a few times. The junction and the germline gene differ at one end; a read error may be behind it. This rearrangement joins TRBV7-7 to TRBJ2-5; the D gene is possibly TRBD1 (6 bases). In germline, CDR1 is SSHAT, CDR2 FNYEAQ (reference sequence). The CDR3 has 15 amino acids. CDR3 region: CASSPSQGSGETQYF. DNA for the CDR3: TGTGCTAGCAGCCCCTCCCAGGGGTCGGGGGAGACCCAGTACTTC.

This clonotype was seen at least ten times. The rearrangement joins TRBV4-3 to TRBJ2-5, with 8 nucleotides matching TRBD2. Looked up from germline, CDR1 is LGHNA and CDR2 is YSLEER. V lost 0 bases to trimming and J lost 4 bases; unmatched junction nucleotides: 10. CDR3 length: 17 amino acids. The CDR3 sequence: CASSQDILGRALETQYF. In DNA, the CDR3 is TGCGCCAGCAGCCAAGACATTCTCGGGAGGGCCTTAGAGACCCAGTACTTC.

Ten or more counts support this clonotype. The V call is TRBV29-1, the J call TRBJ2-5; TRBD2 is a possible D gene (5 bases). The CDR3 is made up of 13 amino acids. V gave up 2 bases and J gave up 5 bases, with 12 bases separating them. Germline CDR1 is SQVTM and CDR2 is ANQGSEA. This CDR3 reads CSVEMRVTETQYF. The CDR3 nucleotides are TGCAGCGTTGAAATGAGGGTTACGGAGACCCAGTACTTC.

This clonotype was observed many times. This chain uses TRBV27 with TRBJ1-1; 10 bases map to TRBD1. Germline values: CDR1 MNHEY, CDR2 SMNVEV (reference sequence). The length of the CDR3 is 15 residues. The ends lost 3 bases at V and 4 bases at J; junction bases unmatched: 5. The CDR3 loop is CASSLGQGFRTEAFF. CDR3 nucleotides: TGTGCCAGCAGTTTGGGACAGGGGTTTCGCACTGAAGCTTTCTTT.

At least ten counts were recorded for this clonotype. The CDR3 DNA reads TGCGCCAGCAGCCCTCTACAAGGCGGAACCGGGGAGCTGTTTTTT. It codes for CASSPLQGGTGELFF. The chain employs TRBV4-1 and TRBJ2-2; no definite D call. Per the germline V gene, CDR1 is MGHRA and CDR2 is YSYEKL. V dropped 4 bases and J dropped 5 bases, with 14 bases sitting between them. The CDR3 length is 15 residues.

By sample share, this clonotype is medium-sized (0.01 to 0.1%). In DNA, the CDR3 is TGTGCCAGCGGCCGGGACTGGGACACAGATACGCAGTATTTT. It specifies CASGRDWDTDTQYF. The genes are TRBV7-2 and TRBJ2-3; weak D call: TRBD2 (6 bases). This CDR3 contains 14 residues. With 8 bases removed from V and 2 bases from J, the gap between germline ends came to 14 bases. CDR1 SGHTA and CDR2 FQGNSA come from the germline V gene. The variable domain in full, completed from reference TRBV7-2 and TRBJ2-3, reads GAGVSQSPSNKVTEKGKDVELRCDPISGHTALYWYRQSLGQGLEFLIYFQGNSAPDKSGLPSDRFSAERTGGSVSTLTIQRTQQEDSAVYLCASGRDWDTDTQYFGPGTRLTVL.

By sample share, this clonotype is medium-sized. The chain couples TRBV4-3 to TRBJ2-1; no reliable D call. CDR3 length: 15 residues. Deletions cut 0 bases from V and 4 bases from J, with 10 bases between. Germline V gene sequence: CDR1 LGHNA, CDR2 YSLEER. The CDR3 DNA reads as TGCGCCAGCAGCCAAGATCGCGCGGTATACAATGAGCAGTTCTTC. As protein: CASSQDRAVYNEQFF.

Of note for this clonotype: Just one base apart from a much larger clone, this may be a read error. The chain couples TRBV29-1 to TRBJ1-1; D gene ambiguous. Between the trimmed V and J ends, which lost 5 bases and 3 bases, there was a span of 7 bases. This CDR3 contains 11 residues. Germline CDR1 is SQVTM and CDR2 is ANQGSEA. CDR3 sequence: CSVLLDTEAFF. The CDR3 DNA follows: TGCAGCGTTCTTCTGGACACTGAAGCTTTCTTT.

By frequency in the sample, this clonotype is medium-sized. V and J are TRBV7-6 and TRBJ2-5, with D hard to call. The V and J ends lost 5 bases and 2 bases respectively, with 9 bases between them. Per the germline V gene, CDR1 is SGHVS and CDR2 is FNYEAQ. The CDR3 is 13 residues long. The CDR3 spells CASSLIDQETQYF. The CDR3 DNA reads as TGTGCCAGCAGCCTGATAGATCAAGAGACCCAGTACTTC.